The TCR beta chain under discussion was sequenced for a study of cytomegalovirus exposure and HLA in healthy donors. A multiplex PCR was run with 60 Vbeta primers and 13 Jbeta primers. Profiling relied on immunoSEQ multiplex PCR, and the TCRdb table lists in-frame clones only, not all of them. The sample records 180,000 or so clones, roughly 77% being singletons. The germline V gene has CDR1 SGHTA and CDR2 FQGNSA. V dropped 4 bases and J dropped 7 bases, with 19 bases sitting between them. The CDR3 has 15 residues. The sample comprised PBMCs. The chain recombines TRBV7-2 with TRBJ2-5, with D possibly being TRBD2 (5 bases). This TCR came from a woman in her 30s in good health and CMV-seronegative. In nucleotides, the CDR3 is TGTGCCAGCAGCTCGTACGGGAACCCTGACGGGACCCAGTACTTC. This codes for CASSSYGNPDGTQYF.